The T cell receptor (beta chain) described here comes from a study of CD8+ T cells in alopecia areata (dated by TCRdb to about 2018). As for the study more broadly: Treated patients were enrolled in an open-label pilot trial of oral tofacitinib, 5 to 10 mg twice daily, for moderate-to-severe alopecia areata. The study used high-throughput TCRbeta sequencing to examine T cell clonal expansion in alopecia areata, in both the C3H/HeJ mouse model and human patients. Disease severity in treated patients was measured with the SALT score, which quantifies the percentage of affected scalp surface area. Scalp tissue and sorted CD4+ and CD8+ peripheral blood T cells from patchy and totalis/universalis alopecia areata patients and from healthy controls were covered by human TCRbeta sequencing. Biopsies were taken from tofacitinib-treated patients at baseline and at 4 and 24 weeks of treatment, and a later scalp biopsy was taken in several of the tofacitinib-treated patients. immunoSEQ multiplex PCR using 35 Vbeta forward primers and 13 Jbeta reverse primers was used to amplify TCRbeta CDR3 regions. Scalp clonality was compared among normal scalp (n=4), patchy alopecia areata scalp (n=8), and alopecia totalis/universalis scalp (n=8). Tofacitinib was given for 6 to 18 months, followed by 6 months of follow-up off drug to assess delayed response and recurrence. RNA was extracted with the PAXgene miRNA kit for fixed scalp, the miRNeasy kit for PBMCs, and the RNeasy kit for mouse skin.

Study-level results and caveats: Compared with normal scalp, lesional scalp, particularly in alopecia totalis/universalis, had higher clonality and more expanded CD8+ clones, which suggests antigenic drive. Unlike mouse skin, which is dominated by gammadelta T cells, normal human skin has resident alphabeta T cells that are also sequenced, and this complicates analysis of the scalp TCR repertoire. Tofacitinib significantly lowered scalp clonality and the number of expanded CD8+ clones among the top 100 scalp clones. During tofacitinib treatment, many expanded lesional clones stuck around in both scalp and blood, and this persistence may partly explain why relapse happens after treatment is stopped. Compared with mice, TCR sequences shared between patients were less clear, possibly partly because of HLA diversity across the patient population. Because the treated cohort was small and had only one nonresponder, larger studies are needed to examine links between baseline CD8+ expansion and response.

CDR1 and CDR2, per the germline V gene (reference sequence), are GTSNPN and SVGIG. Reading from cysteine to phenylalanine, the CDR3 counts 13 amino acids. Of all the DNA, just the CDR3 is kept, 39 bases in frame from base 1. The V end loses 4 bases and the J end loses 4 bases, and a stretch of 11 bases separates them. Explained via the paper, the time point label denotes: 20 to 30 weeks on oral tofacitinib. The sample's treatment or condition label is to be understood as: oral pan-JAK inhibitor, 5-10 mg twice daily. Lesional scalp punch biopsies and peripheral blood were collected from alopecia areata patients. After PBMCs were isolated by density centrifugation and stained for CD3, CD4 and CD8, a FACSAria was used to sort CD4+ and CD8+ T cells. With respect to this clone: This receptor's antigen is unknown. No qualities accompany the bases; no much larger clone lies one base away.

The method behind the library was the immunoSEQ multiplex PCR assay. To provide template for TCR sequencing, every sample had RNA extracted and reverse transcribed into cDNA. First-strand cDNA was synthesized using SuperScript III with a 2:1 mix of oligo-dT and random hexamers. A synthetic immune receptor repertoire was used to assess amplification bias, and residual bias was removed computationally. As for the authors' bioinformatics: Raw reads were preprocessed to remove errors, and CDR3 was defined by IMGT conventions from the conserved cysteine to phenylalanine. To get clonality, Shannon entropy was normalized by log2 of the number of productive unique TCRs and the result was subtracted from 1. Scalp TCRbeta sequences were cross-referenced with sorted blood CD4 and CD8 repertoires so that the CD4 or CD8 identity of scalp clones could be inferred. This is the immuneACCESS table as TCRdb keeps it, with only in-frame sequences that have V and J called. A part of the clones is gone; compared with another copy, unresolved V genes explain less than half, and the rest is unexplained. That table furnishes V, J and clone size, whereas the DNA furnished D and trimming. The sample table lists about 100,000 clones, about 44% of them with a count of one. Around 18% of the sample goes to the ten largest clones.

Here the chain combines TRBV30 and TRBJ2-1, with no D gene named confidently. The TCR sequence derives from a human donor with alopecia areata. Sequenced here: CD8+ T cells sorted from blood, sampled at week 24, from a patient treated with tofacitinib. The DNA reads TGTGCCTGGAACGGCCCTCATTACAATGAGCAGTTCTTC. It encodes CAWNGPHYNEQFF. This CDR3, with the reference TRBV30 and TRBJ2-1 proteins standing in past its ends, gives the full variable domain SQTIHQWPATLVQPVGSPLSLECTVEGTSNPNLYWYRQAAGRGLQLLFYSVGIGQISSEVPQNLSASRPQDRQFILSSKKLLLSDSGFYLCAWNGPHYNEQFFGPGTRLTVL.